These 19 T cell receptor beta chains share one sample of origin, sequenced in a study of T cells in Graves' hyperthyroidism and ophthalmopathy. Researchers took RNA transcripts and amplified the TCR beta CDR3 regions from them. Carried out on the TCR CDR3, a first-round RT-PCR used the HTBI primer set. Via MiXCR, TCRdb re-called the multiplex PCR reads, giving one row per CDR3 protein. Found here are under 450,000 distinct CDR3 sequences, less than 20% of them singletons; the top ten hold about 14%. Sequences were obtained from blood. Source of these receptors: a woman younger than 30 with Graves' hyperthyroidism.

This chain links TRBV20-1 with TRBJ1-6, with 7 positions matching TRBD1. V lost 0 bases, J lost 9 bases, and 8 bases stayed unmatched. Germline V CDR1 and CDR2: DFQATT, SNEGSKA (reference sequence). The CDR3 loop spans 15 amino acids. The CDR3 region is CSAREVGQEISPLHF. In nucleotides, the CDR3 is TGCAGTGCTAGAGAAGTCGGACAGGAGATTTCACCCCTCCACTTT.

V is TRBV12-3 or TRBV12-4 and J is TRBJ1-3; tentatively, D is TRBD1 (5 bases). The CDR3 length is 16 residues. Between the trimmed V and J ends, which lost 5 bases and 2 bases, there was a span of 16 bases. The CDR3 DNA follows: TGTGCCAGCAGTGTGGGTTGGGGCCGGCCTGGAAACACCATATATTTT. Protein product: CASSVGWGRPGNTIYF.

In its sample, this clonotype was seen many times. The chain links TRBV7-9 to TRBJ2-3; D might be TRBD2 (7 bases). The CDR3 extends over 16 amino acids. Germline CDR1 is SEHNR and CDR2 is FQNEAQ (reference sequence). Trimming left V 3 bases short and J 2 bases short, with 15 bases between. The CDR3 loop is CASSFLRGAFTDTQYF. CDR3 in DNA: TGTGCCAGCAGCTTCCTACGGGGGGCCTTCACAGATACGCAGTATTTT.

This clonotype has at least ten counts. V usage is TRBV20-1 and J usage is TRBJ1-2; 7 bases map to TRBD1. The ends lost 4 bases at V and 3 bases at J; junction bases unmatched: 5. Per the germline V gene, CDR1 is DFQATT and CDR2 is SNEGSKA (reference sequence). The CDR3 consists of 13 residues. CDR3 amino acids: CSATGGQYYGYTF. The CDR3 DNA follows: TGCAGTGCTACAGGGGGACAATACTATGGCTACACCTTC.

V gene TRBV6-5 combines with J gene TRBJ1-2; 8 positions match TRBD1. Per germline, CDR1 MNHEY and CDR2 SVGAGI. J lost 7 bases, V lost 7 bases, and 8 bases had no gene match. The CDR3 consists of 13 residues. The CDR3 region is CASTQGAGGGYTF. DNA for the CDR3: TGTGCCAGCACCCAGGGGGCGGGTGGTGGCTACACCTTC.

This clonotype was seen at least ten times. The chain recombines TRBV5-8 with TRBJ2-1; perhaps TRBD1 as D (5 bases). The ends were cut back, 8 bases at V and 4 bases at J, with 16 bases in the middle. CDR3 size: 14 residues. In germline, CDR1 is SGHTS, CDR2 YDEGEE. CDR3: CASLGGRVYNEQFF. The CDR3 region has the DNA TGTGCCAGTTTAGGCGGCAGGGTTTACAATGAGCAGTTCTTC.

The chain carries TRBV4-3 and TRBJ1-6; D unclear. From germline, CDR1 is LGHNA and CDR2 YSLEER. CDR3 length: 13 residues. The V end lost 1 base, the J end lost 10 bases, and 8 bases lay between the germline ends. The DNA of the CDR3 is TGCGCCAGCAGCCAAGTGGTTTTGTCACCCCTCCACTTT. This sequence encodes CASSQVVLSPLHF.

This clonotype was recorded only once. V usage is TRBV6-1 and J usage is TRBJ2-1; tentatively, D is TRBD2 (6 bases). The germline CDR1 and CDR2 sequences are MNHNS and SASEGT. The germline V and J ends were trimmed by 3 bases and 7 bases, with 16 bases remaining between them. The CDR3 is made up of 15 amino acids. This CDR3 is CASSDSEGRMNEQFF. The CDR3 DNA reads as TGTGCCAGCAGTGACTCGGAGGGAAGAATGAATGAGCAGTTCTTC.

The chain has TRBV4-1 and TRBJ2-5; 8 bases map to TRBD2. Unmatched junction bases numbered 9, after V lost 1 base and J lost 5 bases. Germline values: CDR1 MGHRA, CDR2 YSYEKL. There are 16 residues in the CDR3. The CDR3 DNA reads as TGCGCCAGCAGCCAAGGTTTCCGGGGGGGCCTTGAGACCCAGTACTTC. It is translated as CASSQGFRGGLETQYF.

The gene calls are TRBV12-3 or TRBV12-4 and TRBJ2-3; D tentatively reads TRBD1 or TRBD2 (6 bases each). With 6 bases removed from V and 2 bases from J, the gap between germline ends came to 15 bases. This CDR3 is built from 15 residues. This CDR3 is CASRFGRGVTDTQYF. The CDR3 DNA reads TGTGCCAGCAGGTTCGGAAGGGGGGTCACAGATACGCAGTATTTT.

This clonotype was observed many times. The gene calls are TRBV5-1 and TRBJ2-7; 10 nucleotides line up with TRBD1. Germline V gives CDR1 SGHRS, CDR2 YFSETQ. This CDR3 has 15 amino acids. The trim removed 4 bases at V and 5 bases at J, leaving 9 bases unmatched. This CDR3 is CASSVGTGELDEQYF. In DNA form, the CDR3 reads TGCGCCAGCAGCGTAGGGACAGGGGAACTTGACGAGCAGTACTTC.

There are many counts of this clonotype. The genes are TRBV2 and TRBJ1-1, with a weak D call TRBD1 (6 bases). V was cut by 4 bases and J by 0 bases, with 9 bases left in between. Germline CDR1 reads SNHLY; CDR2 reads FYNNEI. The CDR3 totals 14 residues. The chain's CDR3 is CASSGGHLNTEAFF. CDR3 DNA: TGTGCCAGCAGTGGGGGACATCTGAACACTGAAGCTTTCTTT.

This clonotype was picked up many times. This chain joins TRBV28 and TRBJ1-5, with D possibly matching TRBD1 (6 bases). The V end lost 3 bases, the J end lost 10 bases, and 16 bases lay between the germline ends. The V gene's germline CDR1 is MDHEN and CDR2 SYDVKM. This CDR3 comprises 14 residues. CDR3 bases: TGTGCCAGCAGTTTTGCCCCAGGGGTTCCTCCCCAGCATTTT. It codes for CASSFAPGVPPQHF. Full variable domain (rest looked up from reference TRBV28 and TRBJ1-5): DVKVTQSSRYLVKRTGEKVFLECVQDMDHENMFWYRQDPGLGLRLIYFSYDVKMKEKGDIPEGYSVSREKKERFSLILESASTNQTSMYLCASSFAPGVPPQHFGDGTRLSIL.

There are many counts of this clonotype. The chain joins TRBV2 to TRBJ2-3; D is undetermined. This CDR3 is built from 13 residues. Trimming removed 7 bases at V and 4 bases at J, with 12 bases between. In germline, CDR1 is SNHLY, CDR2 FYNNEI. The CDR3 protein is CASNSLGSDTQYF. In DNA, the CDR3 is TGTGCCAGCAACTCTTTGGGCTCAGATACGCAGTATTTT.

This clonotype appeared many times. This chain connects TRBV27 to TRBJ1-3; D uncertain. This CDR3 is built from 15 residues. Deletions cut 2 bases from V and 0 bases from J, with 8 bases between. The germline V gene has CDR1 MNHEY and CDR2 SMNVEV (reference sequence). CDR3 sequence (DNA): TGTGCCAGCAGTTTAGAGTCAGACTCTGGAAACACCATATATTTT. It specifies CASSLESDSGNTIYF.

At least ten counts were recorded for this clonotype. The J gene is TRBJ2-7, the V gene TRBV7-8; D may correspond to TRBD1 or TRBD2 (5 bases each). Germline CDR1 and CDR2: SGHVS and FQNEAQ. V dropped 5 bases and J dropped 11 bases, with 31 bases sitting between them. The CDR3 length is 17 residues. The CDR3 here is CASSATSGTMAHVGEYF. The CDR3 bases are TGTGCCAGCAGCGCGACCTCCGGGACGATGGCCCACGTAGGGGAGTACTTC.

This clonotype was detected ten times or more. The V call is TRBV27, the J call TRBJ2-3; D might be TRBD2 (6 bases). Germline CDR1 and CDR2: MNHEY and SMNVEV (reference sequence). This CDR3 is 16 amino acids long. V lost 4 bases to trimming and J lost 0 bases, with 14 bases between them. Written as DNA, the CDR3 is TGTGCCAGCAGTTGGTATGGAGGGTCTAGCACAGATACGCAGTATTTT. Amino acid sequence: CASSWYGGSSTDTQYF.

In its sample, this clonotype was seen a few times. V usage is TRBV6-4 and J usage is TRBJ2-2; 8 bases line up with TRBD1. Germline values: CDR1 MRHNA, CDR2 SNTAGT. The J segment lost 6 bases and the V segment lost 3 bases, leaving 12 bases of the junction unmatched. This CDR3 spans 17 amino acids. CDR3: CASSEGPTGGRAGELFF. For the CDR3, the DNA is TGTGCCAGCAGTGAAGGTCCCACAGGGGGAAGAGCCGGGGAGCTGTTTTTT.

In this sample, this clonotype turned up many times. The DNA for the CDR3 is TGTGCCAGCAGCCAGGAACCGGGACAGGCCTTCTACGAGCAGTACTTC. It encodes CASSQEPGQAFYEQYF. This chain uses TRBV14 with TRBJ2-7; 8 bases line up with TRBD1. The V and J ends lost 3 bases and 3 bases, in that order; junction bases with no gene match: 10. Germline lookup yields CDR1 SGHDN and CDR2 FVKESK. The CDR3 length is 16 residues.